This T cell receptor beta chain derives from a study of Ad26.COV2.S vaccination and SARS-CoV-2 variants. Findings and limits, study-wide: Vaccine recipients showed a spike-specific TCR breadth that was higher than in placebo recipients.

The protocol was immunoSEQ multiplex PCR, while the TCRdb copy is restricted to in-frame clones and leaves out a portion. The table lists hundreds of thousands of clones, approximately 90% of them singletons. Trimming took off 4 bases at V and 1 base at J, with 7 bases between the two ends. Germline V gene lookup returns CDR1 SEHNR and CDR2 FQNEAQ (reference sequence). The CDR3 consists of 13 residues. Worth noting for this clone: The antigen is not known.

Sample treatment: over 15 received Ad26.COV2.S at low or high dose, single or two shots; about 5 received placebo; per-sample allocation not given. Collection of the samples took place on day 63 after the first injection of vaccine or placebo. J is TRBJ1-1 and V is TRBV7-9; D is unclear. This specimen consisted of peripheral blood, obtained in a trial of Ad26.COV2.S vaccine versus placebo. This receptor was identified in a person between 18 and 60 years old who received the Ad26.COV2.S COVID-19 vaccine or a placebo. CDR3 protein: CASSSDGNTEAFF. Written as DNA, the CDR3 is TGTGCCAGCAGCTCGGACGGGAACACTGAAGCTTTCTTT.